Listed below are T cell receptor beta chains from one sample, sequenced in a study of shared clonotypes between healthy human individuals. The method was immunoSEQ multiplex PCR; TCRdb's version includes in-frame clones alone and lacks a portion of them. The sample yields around 2.3 million clones, more than 90% seen once. Source material: naive CD4+ T cells sorted from blood. These receptors were taken from a man younger than 30 in good health. The CDR3 runs from the conserved cysteine through the conserved F or W. Fields, in order: clone size, V gene, J gene, D gene, CDR3 DNA, CDR3 protein. D genes are given only for firm matches. The size field is filled for only some rows; it gives once, few, many or a size class.

size: .
V: TRBV10-3
J: TRBJ2-7
D: .
DNA: TGTGCCATCAGTGAGTCGGCCGAGCAGTACTTC
CDR3: CAISESAEQYF

size: .
V: TRBV7-7
J: TRBJ2-7
D: .
DNA: TGTGCTAGCAGCTTAAATCGAGAGAGCGAGCAGTACTTC
CDR3: CASSLNRESEQYF

size: .
V: TRBV10-3
J: TRBJ1-5
D: TRBD1
DNA: TGTGCCATCAGTGATCCCGGACAGGGTAGCAATCAGCCCCAGCATTTT
CDR3: CAISDPGQGSNQPQHF

size: .
V: TRBV5-1
J: TRBJ2-1
D: .
DNA: TGCGCCAGCAGCCCTTGGACTAACCGTGAGCAGTTCTTC
CDR3: CASSPWTNREQFF

size: once
V: TRBV11-2
J: TRBJ2-5
D: .
DNA: TGTGCCAGCAGCTTAGGCGCCAAGGGAGAGACCCAGTACTTC
CDR3: CASSLGAKGETQYF

size: .
V: TRBV29-1
J: TRBJ2-3
D: .
DNA: TGCAGCGTTGAAGTGTCGGGGTGGGATAGCACAGATACGCAGTATTTT
CDR3: CSVEVSGWDSTDTQYF

size: .
V: TRBV4-2
J: TRBJ2-5
D: .
DNA: TGTGCCAGCAGCCTGGGAGGAATCCAAGAGACCCAGTACTTC
CDR3: CASSLGGIQETQYF

size: .
V: TRBV6-5
J: TRBJ2-7
D: TRBD1
DNA: TGTGCCAGCAGGGACAGGGTAGGTTCCTACGAGCAGTACTTC
CDR3: CASRDRVGSYEQYF

size: once
V: TRBV18
J: TRBJ1-1
D: .
DNA: TGTGCCAGCTCCGCCAATCGACAGGACCCTGAAGCTTTCTTT
CDR3: CASSANRQDPEAFF

size: .
V: TRBV6-1
J: TRBJ1-6
D: .
DNA: TGTGCCAGCAGCCCGGGGAGCTCCTATAATTCACCCCTCCACTTT
CDR3: CASSPGSSYNSPLHF

size: .
V: TRBV28
J: TRBJ1-1
D: TRBD1
DNA: TGTGCCAGCAGTTTATTAGGGGGCAGGGGAAGGTTTAGTAACACTGAAGCTTTCTTT
CDR3: CASSLLGGRGRFSNTEAFF

size: once
V: TRBV30
J: TRBJ1-3
D: .
DNA: TGTGCCTGGACCCAGGGCCCTGGAAACACCATATATTTT
CDR3: CAWTQGPGNTIYF

size: .
V: TRBV15
J: TRBJ2-1
D: .
DNA: TGTGCCACCAGCAGACTCCCCAACCCGGGACTGGGCTACAATGAGCAGTTCTTC
CDR3: CATSRLPNPGLGYNEQFF

size: .
V: TRBV4-1
J: TRBJ2-5
D: TRBD2
DNA: TGCGCCAGCAGCCGAGTTACTAGCGGGGGTCGAGGTGAGACCCAGTACTTC
CDR3: CASSRVTSGGRGETQYF

size: .
V: TRBV28
J: TRBJ2-1
D: TRBD2
DNA: TGTGCCAGCAGCCAAACATACGGGAGGGATTTAGATGAGCAGTTCTTC
CDR3: CASSQTYGRDLDEQFF

size: .
V: TRBV28
J: TRBJ2-5
D: TRBD1
DNA: TGTGCCAGCAGTCCCTCCGGGACAGGGGACCAAGAGACCCAGTACTTC
CDR3: CASSPSGTGDQETQYF

size: .
V: TRBV25-1
J: TRBJ2-2
D: TRBD1
DNA: TGTGCCAGCAGTGAATCGGGGACAGGGTCGGCCGGGGAGCTGTTTTTT
CDR3: CASSESGTGSAGELFF

size: .
V: TRBV23-1
J: TRBJ2-3
D: .
DNA: TGCGCCAGCAGTCAAGGCAGGGACTTCACAGATACGCAGTATTTT
CDR3: CASSQGRDFTDTQYF